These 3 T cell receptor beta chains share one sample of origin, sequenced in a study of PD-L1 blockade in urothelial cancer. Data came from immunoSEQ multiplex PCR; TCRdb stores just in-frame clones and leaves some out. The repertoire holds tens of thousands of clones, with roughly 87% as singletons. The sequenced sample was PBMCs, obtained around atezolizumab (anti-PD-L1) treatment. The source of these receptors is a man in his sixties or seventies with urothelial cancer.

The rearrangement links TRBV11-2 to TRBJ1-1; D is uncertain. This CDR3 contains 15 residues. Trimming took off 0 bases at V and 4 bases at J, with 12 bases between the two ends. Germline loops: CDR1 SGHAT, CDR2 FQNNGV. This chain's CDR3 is CASSLERSRSTEAFF. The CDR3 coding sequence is TGTGCCAGCAGCTTAGAGAGGTCCAGAAGCACTGAAGCTTTCTTT.

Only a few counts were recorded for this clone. The CDR3 DNA is TGTGCCAGCAGTGGAACAAGGGGCGGCGAAAAACTGTTTTTT. Its translation: CASSGTRGGEKLFF. The chain carries TRBV6-1 and TRBJ1-4, with a tentative D call TRBD1 (5 bases). The germline V gene encodes CDR1 MNHNS and CDR2 SASEGT. The length of the CDR3 is 14 residues. Trimming cost V 4 bases and J 8 bases, with 14 bases left between them.

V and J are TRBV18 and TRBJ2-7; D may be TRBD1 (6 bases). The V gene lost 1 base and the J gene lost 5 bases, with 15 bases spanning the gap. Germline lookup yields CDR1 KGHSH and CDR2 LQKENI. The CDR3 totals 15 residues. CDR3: CASSPLPGESNEQYF. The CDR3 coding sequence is TGTGCCAGCTCACCACTTCCAGGGGAGAGCAACGAGCAGTACTTC.